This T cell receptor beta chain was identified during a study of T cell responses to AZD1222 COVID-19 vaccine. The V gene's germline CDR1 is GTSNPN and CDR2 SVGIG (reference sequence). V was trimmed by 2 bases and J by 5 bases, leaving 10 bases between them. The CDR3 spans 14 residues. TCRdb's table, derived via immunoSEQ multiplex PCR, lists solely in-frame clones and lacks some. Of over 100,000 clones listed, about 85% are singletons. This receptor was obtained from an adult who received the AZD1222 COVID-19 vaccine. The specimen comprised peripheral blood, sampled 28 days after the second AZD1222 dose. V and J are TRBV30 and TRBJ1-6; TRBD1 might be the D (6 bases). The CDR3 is CAWSFQGNNSPLHF. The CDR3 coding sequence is TGTGCCTGGAGTTTTCAGGGGAATAATTCACCCCTCCACTTT.